This T cell receptor (beta chain) stems from a study of long-term antiretroviral therapy in people with HIV (dated by TCRdb to about 2022). For the study in its entirety: Collection of the earliest samples took place about a decade ahead of the 2015 WHO recommendation for immediate ART, at a time when ART was typically delayed until CD4 counts fell. A retrospective serial study tested whether ART initiation and durable HIV suppression were associated with changes in peripheral blood TRB repertoire composition and diversity. The cohort contributed about 200 cryopreserved PBMC samples from under 35 adults with confirmed HIV infection, collected serially over a mean of about 6 years (range 1-12). Of the approximately 30 participants with HIV, about a dozen were female. No cross-contamination during QIAcube processing turned up in test extractions that ran a monoclonal T-cell line alongside 25 to 35 polyclonal samples.

The immunoSEQ hsTCRB v3.0 assay was used at survey level resolution for TRB variable region sequencing. A depth of roughly 35,000-55,000 T-cell genomes per sample was targeted for TRB sequencing. An Illumina MiSeq with a v3 150-cycle kit was used to sequence the pooled TRB libraries. Per the original workflow: Repertoire analysis was performed in R inside a reproducible Nextflow workflow that covered QC, data transformation and analysis. LymphoSeq2, an R package for exploring AIRR-Seq data, was used to implement the custom analyses. Several samples yielding fewer than 5000 total TRB sequences were excluded, leaving approximately 200 analyzed HIV repertoires. Among the 170 to 200 HIV repertoires that were kept, almost 60 were collected before ART initiation and roughly 130 were collected after ART initiation. Repertoires were downsampled to 5000 TRB nucleotide sequences, and summary statistics were averaged over 100 downsampling iterations. Only TRB sequences with CDR3 regions of at least seven amino acids were retained for analysis. Diversity was measured with a Shannon entropy-derived clonality score and the Gini coefficient. In the repertoire networks, any two of the top 5000 CDR3 amino acid sequences were connected whenever the two sequences differed by an edit distance of one. Antigen specificity groups and MHC restriction were predicted for TRB CDR3 amino acid sequences with GLIPH2. CDR3 amino acid sequences were matched against VDJdb and McPAS-TCR to flag known CMV, EBV, HIV or tissue antigen associations. Pre-ART, post-ART and control groups were compared with Wilcoxon signed-rank tests and Holm-Bonferroni correction. In TCRdb, the immuneACCESS table is reduced to in-frame sequences with V and J assigned. These tables do not hold every clone; where another copy was compared, an unresolved V gene accounts for under half, and the others remain unexplained. The DNA was the basis for D and trimming; V, J and clone size are from that table. The table for this sample lists 30,000 to 40,000 clones; roughly 80% of them were counted only once. The ten largest clones represent 5.2% of the sample.

Participants were included only if at least one PBMC sample before ART initiation and at least two post-ART samples were available. Treatment was received in the United States of America by all participants with HIV. Before DNA extraction, cryopreserved samples of roughly 0.95-10 million PBMC were thawed and washed. At the time of the earliest PBMC sample for each participant with HIV, ages ranged from roughly 23 to 60 years. PBMC samples from each participant spanned 1-4 timepoints before ART initiation and 2-8 timepoints after ART initiation, with a median of 7 samples. Serial HIV viral load, CD4+ T-cell count, ART history and demographic data were obtained for every participant. Using a Qiagen kit on a QIAcube, genomic DNA was extracted from unsorted PBMC, with samples processed in batches of 12. Trimming at the junction amounts to 5 bases on V and 5 bases on J, and the germline ends lie 12 bases apart. Counted from cysteine to phenylalanine, this CDR3 has 13 amino acids. Only CDR3 DNA is held: 39 bases, read in frame from base 1. The germline V gene yields LGHNA for CDR1 and YSLEER for CDR2.

On this clone itself: Its antigen is still unknown. One base away there is no much larger clone; base qualities are not given.

Summary of the overall study and its limitations: Starting ART was linked to a significant rise in TRB diversity, yet even after long-term ART the diversity remained significantly lower than in transplant donor controls. Owing to limited PBMC availability, only the TCR beta chain was sequenced, without alpha chain pairing. The samples were dated from the mid-2000s to the late 2010s, and the ART regimens that were used may be less effective than current ART regimens. Narrower CDR3 length ranges were observed in HIV repertoires than in controls, and an antigen-experienced repertoire with only a slight naive shift after ART was suggested by the network structure. Inferences about post-ART repertoire changes are limited because no data were available on ART adherence, viral resistance or therapy changes. At every time point, the repertoire was dominated by expanded TRB clones first identified before ART initiation, although this dominance fluctuated and, in many PLHIV, declined after ART. Unsorted PBMC were profiled instead of sorted CD4+ and CD8+ T cells because pre-ART samples had limited cell numbers.

Here the sequenced sample was unsorted PBMCs, taken 1.5 years after starting antiretroviral therapy. The sequence was collected from a man between 18 and 29 years old with HIV. The V and J genes are TRBV4-3 and TRBJ1-2, with a tentative D gene TRBD1 over 5 matching bases. The CDR3 protein: CASSYGQGYGYTF. The nucleotides read TGCGCCAGCAGCTACGGACAAGGATATGGCTACACCTTC.